This paragraph reports one T cell receptor (beta chain). What it recognizes is unknown. This sample is part of a study of OX40 agonist ivuxolimab in advanced cancers. Study-wide background: The mean age was roughly 60 years, ranging from about 23 to 79, with 65% to 85% of participants male. About 40% of patients had received prior checkpoint inhibitor therapy.

The ends were cut back, 4 bases at V and 3 bases at J, with 16 bases in the middle. The CDR3 is 15 residues long. Germline assignment: CDR1 LGHNA and CDR2 YNFKEQ. Method: immunoSEQ multiplex PCR; TCRdb's copy keeps in-frame clones and lacks some. The sample has tens of thousands of clones, approximately 84% seen once; the top ten hold about 1.9%. Study-level points and caveats: In the expanded peripheral T cells, antigen specificity was never determined.

The V call is TRBV4-2, the J call TRBJ2-7; no clear D. Sample: CD4+ or CD8+ T cells sorted from blood, taken in a trial of the OX40 agonist ivuxolimab. The receptor was derived from an adult with an advanced solid tumor such as melanoma, head and neck, liver or kidney cancer. The CDR3 coding sequence is TGTGCCAGCAGCCTTAGGAGAGAGCCCAGCTACGAGCAGTACTTC. Its protein is CASSLRREPSYEQYF.